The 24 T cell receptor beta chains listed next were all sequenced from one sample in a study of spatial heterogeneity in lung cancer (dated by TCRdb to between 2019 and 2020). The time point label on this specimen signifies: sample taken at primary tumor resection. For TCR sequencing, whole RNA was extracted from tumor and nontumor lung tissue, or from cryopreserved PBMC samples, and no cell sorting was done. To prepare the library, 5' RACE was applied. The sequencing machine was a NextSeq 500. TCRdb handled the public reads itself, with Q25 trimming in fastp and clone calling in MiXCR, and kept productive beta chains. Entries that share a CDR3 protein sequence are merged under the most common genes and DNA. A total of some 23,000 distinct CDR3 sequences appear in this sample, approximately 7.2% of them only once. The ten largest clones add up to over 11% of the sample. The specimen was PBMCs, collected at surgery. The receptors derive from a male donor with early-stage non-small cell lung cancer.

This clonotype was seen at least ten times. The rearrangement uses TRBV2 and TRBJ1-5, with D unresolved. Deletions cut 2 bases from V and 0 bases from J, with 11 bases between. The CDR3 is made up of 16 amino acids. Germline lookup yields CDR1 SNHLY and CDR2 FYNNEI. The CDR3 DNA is TGTGCCAGCAGTGAAAGGACCGGGAATAGCAATCAGCCCCAGCATTTT. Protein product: CASSERTGNSNQPQHF.

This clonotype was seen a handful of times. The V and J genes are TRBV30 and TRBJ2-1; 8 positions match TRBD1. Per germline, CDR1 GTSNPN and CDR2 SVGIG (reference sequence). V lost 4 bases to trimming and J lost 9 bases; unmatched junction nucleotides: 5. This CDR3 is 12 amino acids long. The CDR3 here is CAWTPDRGEQFF. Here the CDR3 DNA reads TGTGCCTGGACCCCCGACAGGGGTGAGCAGTTCTTC. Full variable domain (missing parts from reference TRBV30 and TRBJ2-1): SQTIHQWPATLVQPVGSPLSLECTVEGTSNPNLYWYRQAAGRGLQLLFYSVGIGQISSEVPQNLSASRPQDRQFILSSKKLLLSDSGFYLCAWTPDRGEQFFGPGTRLTVL.

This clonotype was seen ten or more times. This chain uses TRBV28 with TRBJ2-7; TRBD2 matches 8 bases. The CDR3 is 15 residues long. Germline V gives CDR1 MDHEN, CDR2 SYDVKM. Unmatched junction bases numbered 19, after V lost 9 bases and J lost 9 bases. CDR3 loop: CASGPMFVAGYGQYF. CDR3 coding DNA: TGTGCCAGTGGCCCAATGTTCGTAGCGGGATATGGGCAGTACTTC.

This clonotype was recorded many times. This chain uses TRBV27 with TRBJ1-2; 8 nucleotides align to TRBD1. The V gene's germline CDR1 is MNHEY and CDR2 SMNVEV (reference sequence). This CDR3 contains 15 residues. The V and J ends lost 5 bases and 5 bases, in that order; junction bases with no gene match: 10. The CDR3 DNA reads TGTGCCAGCAGTGAGCCCGGACAGGGACGGTATGGCTACACCTTC. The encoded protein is CASSEPGQGRYGYTF.

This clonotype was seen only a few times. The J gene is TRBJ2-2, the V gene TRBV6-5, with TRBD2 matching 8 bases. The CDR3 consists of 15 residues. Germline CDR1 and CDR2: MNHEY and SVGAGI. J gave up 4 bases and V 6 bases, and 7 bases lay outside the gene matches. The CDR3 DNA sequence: TGTGCCAGCAGGATTAGCGGGGCGGGCACCGGGGAGCTGTTTTTT. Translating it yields CASRISGAGTGELFF.

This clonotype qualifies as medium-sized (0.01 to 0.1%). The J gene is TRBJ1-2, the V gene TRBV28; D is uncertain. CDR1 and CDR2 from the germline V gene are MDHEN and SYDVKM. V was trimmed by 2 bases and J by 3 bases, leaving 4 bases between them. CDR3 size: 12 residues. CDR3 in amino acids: CASSLQDYGYTF. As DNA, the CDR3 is TGTGCCAGCAGTTTACAGGACTATGGCTACACCTTC.

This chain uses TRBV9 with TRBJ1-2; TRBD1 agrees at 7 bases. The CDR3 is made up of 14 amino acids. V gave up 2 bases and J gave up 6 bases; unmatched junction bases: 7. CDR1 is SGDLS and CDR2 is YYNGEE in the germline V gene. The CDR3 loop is CASSVAIQGHGYTF. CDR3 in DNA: TGTGCCAGCAGCGTGGCCATACAGGGGCATGGCTACACCTTC. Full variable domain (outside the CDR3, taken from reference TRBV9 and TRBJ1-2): DSGVTQTPKHLITATGQRVTLRCSPRSGDLSVYWYQQSLDQGLQFLIQYYNGEERAKGNILERFSAQQFPDLHSELNLSSLELGDSALYFCASSVAIQGHGYTFGSGTRLTVV.

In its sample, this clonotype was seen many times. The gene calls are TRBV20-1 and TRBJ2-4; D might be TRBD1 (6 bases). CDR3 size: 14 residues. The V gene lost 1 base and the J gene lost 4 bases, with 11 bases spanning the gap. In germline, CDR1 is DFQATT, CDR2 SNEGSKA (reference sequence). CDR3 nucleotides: TGCAGTGCTAGAGCGGACAGTTTTAAAAACATTCAGTACTTC. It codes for CSARADSFKNIQYF.

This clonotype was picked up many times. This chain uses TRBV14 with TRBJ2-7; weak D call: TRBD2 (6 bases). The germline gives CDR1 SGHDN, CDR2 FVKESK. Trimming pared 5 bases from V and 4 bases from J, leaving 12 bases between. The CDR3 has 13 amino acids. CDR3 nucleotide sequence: TGTGCCAGCAGCGCGGGACGGGGATACGAGCAGTACGTC. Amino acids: CASSAGRGYEQYV.

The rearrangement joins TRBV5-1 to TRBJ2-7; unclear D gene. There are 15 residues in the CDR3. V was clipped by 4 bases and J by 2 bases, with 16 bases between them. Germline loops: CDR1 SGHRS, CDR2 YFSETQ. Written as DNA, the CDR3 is TGCGCCAGCAGCAAAACCCTGGACGTTACCTACGAGCAGTACTTC. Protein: CASSKTLDVTYEQYF.

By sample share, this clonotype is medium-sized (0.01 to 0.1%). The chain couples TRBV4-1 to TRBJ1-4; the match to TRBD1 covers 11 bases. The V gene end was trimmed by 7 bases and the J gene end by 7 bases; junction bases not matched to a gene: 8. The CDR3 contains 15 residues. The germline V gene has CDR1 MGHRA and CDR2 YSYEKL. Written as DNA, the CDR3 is TGCGCCAGCACCCTTGGACAGGGGGCGCCTGAAAAACTGTTTTTT. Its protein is CASTLGQGAPEKLFF.

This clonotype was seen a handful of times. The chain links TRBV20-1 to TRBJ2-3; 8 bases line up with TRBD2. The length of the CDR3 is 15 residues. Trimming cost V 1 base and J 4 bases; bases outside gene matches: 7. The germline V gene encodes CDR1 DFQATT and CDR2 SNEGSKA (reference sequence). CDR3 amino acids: CSARVGSGDSDTQYF. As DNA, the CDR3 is TGCAGTGCTAGAGTGGGTAGCGGGGACTCAGATACGCAGTATTTT.

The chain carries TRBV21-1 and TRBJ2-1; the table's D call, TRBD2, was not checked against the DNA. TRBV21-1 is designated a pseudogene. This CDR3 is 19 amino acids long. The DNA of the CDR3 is TGTGCCAGCAGCAAAGTGATTATCTTGACTAGCGGGGGTCATAATGAGCAGTTCTTC. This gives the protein CASSKVIILTSGGHNEQFF.

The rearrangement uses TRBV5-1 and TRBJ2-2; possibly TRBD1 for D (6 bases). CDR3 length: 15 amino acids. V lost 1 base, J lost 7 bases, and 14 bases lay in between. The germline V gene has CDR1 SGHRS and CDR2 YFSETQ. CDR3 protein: CASSLTQTGNGELFF. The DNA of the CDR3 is TGCGCCAGCAGCTTGACCCAAACAGGGAACGGGGAGCTGTTTTTT.

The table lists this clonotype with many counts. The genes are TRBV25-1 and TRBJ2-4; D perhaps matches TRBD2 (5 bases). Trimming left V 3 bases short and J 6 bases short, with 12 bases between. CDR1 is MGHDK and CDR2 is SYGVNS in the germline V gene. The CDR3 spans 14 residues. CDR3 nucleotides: TGTGCCAGCAGTGACTCTACCGGGATAAACATTCAGTACTTC. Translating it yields CASSDSTGINIQYF.

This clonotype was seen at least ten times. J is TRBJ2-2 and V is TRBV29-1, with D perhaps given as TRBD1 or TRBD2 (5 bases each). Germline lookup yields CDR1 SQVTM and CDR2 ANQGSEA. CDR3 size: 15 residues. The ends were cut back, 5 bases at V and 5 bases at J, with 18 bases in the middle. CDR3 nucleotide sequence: TGCAGCGTTAGAGGGGAGAGGTCTTTAACCGGGGAGCTGTTTTTT. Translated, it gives CSVRGERSLTGELFF.

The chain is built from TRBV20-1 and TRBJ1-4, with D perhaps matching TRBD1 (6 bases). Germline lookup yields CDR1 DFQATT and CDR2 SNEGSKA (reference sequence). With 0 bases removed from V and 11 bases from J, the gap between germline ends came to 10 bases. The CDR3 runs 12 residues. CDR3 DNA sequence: TGCAGTGCTAGAGATCGACAGGCGAAACTGTTTTTT. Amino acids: CSARDRQAKLFF.

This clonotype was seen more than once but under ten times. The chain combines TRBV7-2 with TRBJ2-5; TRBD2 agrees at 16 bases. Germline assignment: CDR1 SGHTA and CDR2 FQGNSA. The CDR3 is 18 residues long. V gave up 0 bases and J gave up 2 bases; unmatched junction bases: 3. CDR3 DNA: TGTGCCAGCAGCTTAGCGGGACTAGCGGGAGGGGGGCAAGAGACCCAGTACTTC. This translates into CASSLAGLAGGGQETQYF.

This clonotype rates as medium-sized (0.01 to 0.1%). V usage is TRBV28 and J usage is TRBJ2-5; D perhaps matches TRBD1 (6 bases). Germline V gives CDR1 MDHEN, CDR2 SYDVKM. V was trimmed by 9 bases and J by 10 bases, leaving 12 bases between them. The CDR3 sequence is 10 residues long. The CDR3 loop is CARDTGCQYF. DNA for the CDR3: TGTGCCAGAGACACAGGGTGCCAGTACTTC.

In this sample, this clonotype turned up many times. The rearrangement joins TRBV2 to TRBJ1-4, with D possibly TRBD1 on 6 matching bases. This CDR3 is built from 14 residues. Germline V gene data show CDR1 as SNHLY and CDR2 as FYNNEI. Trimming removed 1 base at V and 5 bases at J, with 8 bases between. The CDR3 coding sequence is TGTGCCAGCAGTGAAGGGCAGGGGAATGAAAAACTGTTTTTT. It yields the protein CASSEGQGNEKLFF.

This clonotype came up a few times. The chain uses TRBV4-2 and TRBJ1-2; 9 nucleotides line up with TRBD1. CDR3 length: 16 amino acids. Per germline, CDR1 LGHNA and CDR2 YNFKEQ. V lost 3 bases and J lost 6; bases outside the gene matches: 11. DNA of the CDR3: TGTGCCAGCAGCCATCGGCCGGGACAGGGATTTCATGGCTACACCTTC. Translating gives CASSHRPGQGFHGYTF.

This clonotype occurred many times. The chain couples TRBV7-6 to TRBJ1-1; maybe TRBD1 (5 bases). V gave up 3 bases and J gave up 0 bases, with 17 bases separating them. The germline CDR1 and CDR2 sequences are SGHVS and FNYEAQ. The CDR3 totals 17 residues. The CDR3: CASSFGSRGLLNTEAFF. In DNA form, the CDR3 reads TGTGCCAGCAGCTTCGGTTCGAGGGGACTGTTGAACACTGAAGCTTTCTTT.

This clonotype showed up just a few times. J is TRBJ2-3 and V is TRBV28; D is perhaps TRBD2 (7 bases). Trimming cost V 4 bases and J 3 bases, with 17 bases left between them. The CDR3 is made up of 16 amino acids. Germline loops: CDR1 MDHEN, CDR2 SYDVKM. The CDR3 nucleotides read TGTGCCAGCAGTTCCAACCAACGGGGGGCGACAGATACGCAGTATTTT. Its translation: CASSSNQRGATDTQYF.

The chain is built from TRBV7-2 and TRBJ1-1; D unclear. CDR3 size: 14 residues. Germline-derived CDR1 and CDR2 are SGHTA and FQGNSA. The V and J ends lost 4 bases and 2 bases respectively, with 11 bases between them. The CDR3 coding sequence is TGTGCCAGCAGCTGGGGAGGCAGTAACACTGAAGCTTTCTTT. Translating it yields CASSWGGSNTEAFF.